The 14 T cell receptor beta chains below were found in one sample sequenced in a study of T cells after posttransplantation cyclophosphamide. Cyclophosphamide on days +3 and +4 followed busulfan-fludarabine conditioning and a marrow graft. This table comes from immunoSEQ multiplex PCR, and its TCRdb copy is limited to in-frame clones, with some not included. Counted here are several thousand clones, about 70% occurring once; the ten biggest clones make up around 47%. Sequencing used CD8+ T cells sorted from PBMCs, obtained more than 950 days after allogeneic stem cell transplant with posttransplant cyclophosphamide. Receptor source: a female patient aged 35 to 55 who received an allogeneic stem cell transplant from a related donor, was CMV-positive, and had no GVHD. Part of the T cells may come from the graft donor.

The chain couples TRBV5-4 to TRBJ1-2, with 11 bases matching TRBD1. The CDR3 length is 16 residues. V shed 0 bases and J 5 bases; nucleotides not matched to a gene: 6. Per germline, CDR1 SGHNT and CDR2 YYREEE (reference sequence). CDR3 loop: CASSLGPGQGEYGYTF. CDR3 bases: TGTGCCAGCAGCTTGGGGCCGGGACAGGGGGAATATGGCTACACCTTC.

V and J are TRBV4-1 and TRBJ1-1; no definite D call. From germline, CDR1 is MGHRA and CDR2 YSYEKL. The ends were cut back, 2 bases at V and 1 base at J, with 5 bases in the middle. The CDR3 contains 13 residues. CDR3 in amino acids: CASSQRQNTEAFF. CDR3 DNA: TGCGCCAGCAGCCAACGACAGAACACTGAAGCTTTCTTT.

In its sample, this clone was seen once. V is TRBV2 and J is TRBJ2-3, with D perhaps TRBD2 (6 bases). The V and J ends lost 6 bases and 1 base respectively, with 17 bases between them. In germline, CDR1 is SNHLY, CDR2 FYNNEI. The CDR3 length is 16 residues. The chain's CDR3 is CASSFPGSGRTDTQYF. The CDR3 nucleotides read TGTGCCAGCAGCTTCCCGGGTAGCGGACGCACAGATACGCAGTATTTT.

CDR3 DNA: TGTGCCAGCAGCTTAGGGGTAGCTTACAATGAGCAGTTCTTC. Translating it yields CASSLGVAYNEQFF. The chain recombines TRBV13 with TRBJ2-1; D remains unclear. From germline, CDR1 is PRHDT and CDR2 FYEKMQ (reference sequence). CDR3 length equals 14 residues. V was trimmed by 0 bases and J by 4 bases, leaving 7 bases between them.

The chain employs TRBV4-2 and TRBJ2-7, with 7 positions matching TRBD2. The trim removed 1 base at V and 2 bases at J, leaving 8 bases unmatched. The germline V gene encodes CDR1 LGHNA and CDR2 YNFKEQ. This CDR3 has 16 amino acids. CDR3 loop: CASSQGGREGTYEQYF. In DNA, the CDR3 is TGTGCCAGCAGCCAAGGGGGTAGGGAGGGCACCTACGAGCAGTACTTC.

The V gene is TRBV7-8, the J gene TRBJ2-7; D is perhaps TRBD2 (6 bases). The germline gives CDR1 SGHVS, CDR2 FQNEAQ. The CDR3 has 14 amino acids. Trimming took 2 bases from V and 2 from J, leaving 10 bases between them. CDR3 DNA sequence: TGTGCCAGCAGCTTACCGGGACTTACCTACGAGCAGTACTTC. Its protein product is CASSLPGLTYEQYF.

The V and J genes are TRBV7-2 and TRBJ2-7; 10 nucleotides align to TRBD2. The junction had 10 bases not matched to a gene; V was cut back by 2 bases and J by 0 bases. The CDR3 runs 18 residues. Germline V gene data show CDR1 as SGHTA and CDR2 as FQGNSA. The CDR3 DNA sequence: TGTGCCAGCAGCTTACCCCCCCCTAGCGGGGGTACCTCCTACGAGCAGTACTTC. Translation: CASSLPPPSGGTSYEQYF.

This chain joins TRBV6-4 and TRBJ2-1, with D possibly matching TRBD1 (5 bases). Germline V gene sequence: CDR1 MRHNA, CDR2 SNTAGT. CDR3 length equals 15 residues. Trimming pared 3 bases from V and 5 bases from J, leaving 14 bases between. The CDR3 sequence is CASSEVGAGHNEQFF. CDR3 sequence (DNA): TGTGCCAGCAGTGAGGTAGGGGCAGGGCACAATGAGCAGTTCTTC.

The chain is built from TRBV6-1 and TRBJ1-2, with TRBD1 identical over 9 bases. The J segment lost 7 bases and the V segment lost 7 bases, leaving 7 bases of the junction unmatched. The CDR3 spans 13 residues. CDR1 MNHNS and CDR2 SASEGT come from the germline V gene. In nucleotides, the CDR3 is TGTGCCAGCACTCCCGACAGGGGGGGTGGCTACACCTTC. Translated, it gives CASTPDRGGGYTF.

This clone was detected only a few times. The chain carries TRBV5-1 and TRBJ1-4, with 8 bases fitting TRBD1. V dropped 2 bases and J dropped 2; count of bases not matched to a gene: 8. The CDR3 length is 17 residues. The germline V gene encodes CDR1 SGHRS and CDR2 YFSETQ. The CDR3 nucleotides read TGCGCCAGCAGCTTCAAGACAGGGGACGTCACTAATGAAAAACTGTTTTTT. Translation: CASSFKTGDVTNEKLFF. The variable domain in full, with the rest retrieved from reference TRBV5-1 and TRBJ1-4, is KAGVTQTPRYLIKTRGQQVTLSCSPISGHRSVSWYQQTPGQGLQFLFEYFSETQRNKGNFPGRFSGRQFSNSRSEMNVSTLELGDSALYLCASSFKTGDVTNEKLFFGSGTQLSVL.

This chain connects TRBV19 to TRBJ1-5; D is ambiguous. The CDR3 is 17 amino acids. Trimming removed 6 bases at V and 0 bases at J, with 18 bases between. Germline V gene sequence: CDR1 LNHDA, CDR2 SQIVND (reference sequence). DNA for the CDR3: TGTGCCAGTAGCCTCCAGGCACAGTCCGATAGCAATCAGCCCCAGCATTTT. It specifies CASSLQAQSDSNQPQHF. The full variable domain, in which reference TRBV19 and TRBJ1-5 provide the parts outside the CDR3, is DGGITQSPKYLFRKEGQNVTLSCEQNLNHDAMYWYRQDPGQGLRLIYYSQIVNDFQKGDIAEGYSVSREKKESFPLTVTSAQKNPTAFYLCASSLQAQSDSNQPQHFGDGTRLSIL.

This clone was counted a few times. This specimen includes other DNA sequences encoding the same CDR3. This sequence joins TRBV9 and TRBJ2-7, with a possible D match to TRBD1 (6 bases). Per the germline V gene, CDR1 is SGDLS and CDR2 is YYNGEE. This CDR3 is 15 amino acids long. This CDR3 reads CACFFKQGTAYEQYF. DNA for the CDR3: TGTGCTTGTTTTTTCAAGCAGGGGACGGCATACGAGCAGTACTTC.

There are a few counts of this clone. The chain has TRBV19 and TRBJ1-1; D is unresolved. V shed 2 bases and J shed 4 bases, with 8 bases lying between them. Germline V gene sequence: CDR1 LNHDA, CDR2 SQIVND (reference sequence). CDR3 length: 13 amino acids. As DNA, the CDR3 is TGTGCCAGTAGTATATTATCCGGCACTGAAGCTTTCTTT. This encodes CASSILSGTEAFF. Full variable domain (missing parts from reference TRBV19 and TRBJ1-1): DGGITQSPKYLFRKEGQNVTLSCEQNLNHDAMYWYRQDPGQGLRLIYYSQIVNDFQKGDIAEGYSVSREKKESFPLTVTSAQKNPTAFYLCASSILSGTEAFFGQGTRLTVV.

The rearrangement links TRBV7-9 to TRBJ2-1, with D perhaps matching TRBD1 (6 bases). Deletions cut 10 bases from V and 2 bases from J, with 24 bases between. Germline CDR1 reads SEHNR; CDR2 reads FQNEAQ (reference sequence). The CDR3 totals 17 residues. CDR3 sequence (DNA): TGTGCCACGAGCGGACGAGACCAAACAGGGACCTACAATGAGCAGTTCTTC. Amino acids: CATSGRDQTGTYNEQFF.